This TCR beta chain appears in the sequencing data of a study of radiotherapy plus CTLA-4 blockade in lung cancer. Study overall: Objective responses were seen in roughly 20% of patients, disease control in approximately 29%.

In this sample, this clone turned up once. The antigen remains undetermined. Profiled with immunoSEQ multiplex PCR; TCRdb holds only in-frame clones, not every one. The table includes about 91,000 clones, 72% detected once. The study gave focal radiation plus ipilimumab CTLA-4 blockade to patients with chemo-refractory metastatic non-small-cell lung cancer. Study outcomes and limitations: Radiotherapy with ipilimumab was followed by blood expansion of tumor-derived clones. Best predicting response, reportedly, were early blood T cell clone dynamics, with interferon-beta.

The sequencing used peripheral blood, collected from a patient treated with radiotherapy plus ipilimumab. This sequence was found in a human donor with non-small cell lung cancer that progressed on radiotherapy plus ipilimumab.

This CDR3 is CASSSNSGDTDTQYF. CDR3 in DNA: TGTGCCAGTAGTAGTAACAGCGGGGACACAGATACGCAGTATTTT. This chain uses TRBV19 with TRBJ2-3, with TRBD2 identical over 7 bases. This CDR3 spans 15 amino acids. Germline V gene lookup returns CDR1 LNHDA and CDR2 SQIVND (reference sequence). The V segment lost 4 bases and the J segment 2 bases; nucleotides outside the gene matches: 6.